This T cell receptor beta chain is from a study of T-cell reconstitution after alpha-beta-depleted transplantation in children. For TCRbeta, the library was prepared with unique molecular identifiers. TCRdb re-called the PCR reads through MiXCR, storing one row per CDR3 protein. The table shows approximately 390,000 distinct CDR3 sequences, with 9.5% to 13% occurring only once. The V gene's germline CDR1 is SGHRS and CDR2 YFSETQ. J was trimmed by 1 base and V by 2 bases; bases with no gene match: 5. The CDR3 sequence is 15 residues long. There are many counts of this clonotype. The sample was PBMCs from the stem cell graft donor, taken from the stem cell graft. This TCR derives from a human donor who donated a stem cell graft to a child with acute myeloid leukemia. The chain has TRBV5-1 and TRBJ2-7, with 8 nucleotides matching TRBD2. The CDR3 loop is CASSLERGPSYEQYV. The CDR3, as DNA: TGCGCCAGCAGCTTAGAGCGGGGGCCGTCCTACGAGCAGTACGTC.